This paragraph reports one T cell receptor beta chain. The source of the sample is a study of blood T cell repertoires in COVID-19. Study-wide context: Samples of COVID-19 (acute and convalescent) were obtained from the United States, Italy and Spain.

CDR3 length: 16 amino acids. Germline CDR1 MDHEN, CDR2 SYDVKM. The ends lost 5 bases at V and 0 bases at J; junction bases unmatched: 8. Self-reported history from a screening survey and questionnaire set each donor's cohort. Cohort 3 recovered donors had two negative PCRs, clearance, or symptom resolution. Study processing details: Reference gene primers were amplified, and this amplification served to estimate nucleated cell counts. Libraries were prepared by immunoSEQ multiplex PCR; TCRdb keeps only in-frame clonotypes and omits some of them. That table supplies the V and J calls and clone size; D and trimming were determined from the DNA. The sample consists of 150,000 to 200,000 clones, 75% to 90% of them appearing once.

Sequences were obtained from PBMCs or T cells enriched from blood (not recorded which). The sequence came from a man aged 40-49 years who had recovered from COVID-19. J is TRBJ2-7 and V is TRBV28, with 9 bases that match TRBD1. This CDR3 is CASSPPGQGLSYEQYF. CDR3 coding DNA: TGTGCCAGCAGTCCGCCGGGACAGGGACTCTCCTACGAGCAGTACTTC.